This T cell receptor beta chain appears in the sequencing data of a study of CD8+CD57+ T cells in acquired aplastic anemia. Study-level findings and limits: Patients were compared with controls for CD8+ Simpson's diversity, and no significant difference emerged.

Trimming shortened V by 6 bases and J by 7 bases, and 21 bases separated the two germline ends. Per germline, CDR1 SNHLY and CDR2 FYNNEI. The CDR3 totals 15 residues. This clonotype was counted a single time. Its antigen is unidentified. Profiling that covered TCR beta VDJ and CDR3 relied on genomic DNA as its template. TCRdb called the reads again in MiXCR, with one record for every CDR3 protein. The sample lists about 190,000 distinct CDR3 sequences, around half occurring once. V is TRBV2 and J is TRBJ1-1; D call uncertain. What was sequenced was sorted CD4+, CD8+, or CD8+CD57+ T cells (not recorded which) from PBMCs. The receptor's source is a human donor in good health, serving as a control. The CDR3 loop is CASRPGGFPQYEAFF. CDR3 nucleotide sequence: TGTGCCAGCAGGCCTGGAGGTTTCCCACAATATGAAGCTTTCTTT. The whole variable domain, remainder taken from reference TRBV2 and TRBJ1-1, is EPEVTQTPSHQVTQMGQEVILRCVPISNHLYFYWYRQILGQKVEFLVSFYNNEISEKSEIFDDQFSVERPDGSNFTLKIRSTKLEDSAMYFCASRPGGFPQYEAFFGQGTRLTVV.